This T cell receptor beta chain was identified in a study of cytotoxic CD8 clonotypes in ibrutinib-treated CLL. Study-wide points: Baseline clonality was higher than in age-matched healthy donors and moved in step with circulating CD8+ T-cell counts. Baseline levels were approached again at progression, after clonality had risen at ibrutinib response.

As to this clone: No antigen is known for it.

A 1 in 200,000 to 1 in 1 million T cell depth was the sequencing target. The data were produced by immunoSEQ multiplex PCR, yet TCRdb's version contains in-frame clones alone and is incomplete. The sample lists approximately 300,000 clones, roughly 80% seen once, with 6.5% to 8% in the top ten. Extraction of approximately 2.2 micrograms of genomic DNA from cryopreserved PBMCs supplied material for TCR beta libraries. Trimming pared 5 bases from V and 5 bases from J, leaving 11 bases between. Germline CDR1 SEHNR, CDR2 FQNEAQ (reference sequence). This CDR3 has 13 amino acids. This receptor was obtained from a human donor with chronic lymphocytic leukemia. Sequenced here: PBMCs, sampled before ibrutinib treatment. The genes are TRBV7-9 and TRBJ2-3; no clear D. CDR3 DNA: TGTGCCAGCAGCCATACGGTCGGAGATACGCAGTATTTT. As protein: CASSHTVGDTQYF.